Given below is one TCR beta chain in context. Its antigen is unknown. Between the trimmed V and J ends, which lost 7 bases and 6 bases, there was a span of 12 bases. Germline CDR1 reads MGHDK; CDR2 reads SYGVNS. The CDR3 length is 13 residues. This entry is derived from a study of cytomegalovirus exposure and HLA in healthy donors. Study results and limitations: Cytomegalovirus-associated TCR beta chains were listed, numbering under 200. In an earlier analysis, productive rearrangement rates for most beta V segments clustered near 87% or 30%. Per published reports, the classifier diagnosed cytomegalovirus status with high specificity and sensitivity.

Amplification used 60 Vbeta primers and 13 Jbeta primers. Generated by immunoSEQ multiplex PCR, the TCRdb table keeps only in-frame clones and is missing some. The profile shows approximately 81,000 clones, approximately 84% of them singletons. Healthy individuals who donated bone marrow served as the donors. The rearrangement joins TRBV25-1 to TRBJ1-4; D perhaps matches TRBD1 (6 bases). The receptor was derived from a woman aged 45-60 years in good health and CMV-seronegative. The sequencing sample was made of PBMCs. The CDR3: CASTRGAHEKLFF. CDR3 in DNA: TGTGCCAGCACCAGGGGAGCTCATGAAAAACTGTTTTTT.